Described below is a single TCR beta chain sequence and its context. Antigen specificity is unknown. The data belong to a study of vaccination and CD4 T cells after COVID-19. For the study at large: Samples taken post-COVID came a median about 98 days after diagnosis, ranging from 35 to 161.

CDR1 is KGHSH and CDR2 is LQKENI in the germline V gene. With 3 bases removed from V and 0 bases from J, the gap between germline ends came to 12 bases. This CDR3 has 15 residues. Treatment of the sample: approximately nine-day PBMC culture with coronavirus spike peptide pools or control peptides (ViraFEST assay). Days 3 and 7 saw half the medium swapped for fresh IL-2 medium. Oncomine TCR Beta short-read sequencing was applied to DNA from cultured CD4+ T cells. In this case, cultured CD4+ T cells provided the extracted genomic DNA. From the PCR reads, TCRdb called clonotypes with MiXCR, one entry per CDR3 protein. Among 7,000 to 8,500 distinct CDR3 sequences, roughly 65% were seen once, and the ten largest hold 25% to 40%. General study findings and limits: In median terms, SARS-CoV-2-reactive clonotypes went from roughly 22 to 38, a nonsignificant rise.

The sequenced material came from CD4+ T cells from blood, cultured in vitro. The TCR was taken from a human donor who had recovered from COVID-19. This chain uses TRBV18 with TRBJ2-7, with D uncertain. DNA for the CDR3: TGTGCCAGCTCACCGAACTGGGCTGTCTCCTACGAGCAGTACTTC. Its translation is CASSPNWAVSYEQYF.